The present T cell receptor (beta chain) was sequenced within a study of blood T cell repertoires in COVID-19. Source study methods: From reference gene primer amplification, estimates of nucleated cell counts were derived. Some clones are missing from TCRdb's copy, which holds only in-frame ones; the method was immunoSEQ multiplex PCR. V and J calls and clone size are given by that table; D and trimming were obtained from the DNA. This sample yields about 150,000 clones, of which approximately 90% are seen a single time; about 2.1% belongs to the top ten. The germline V and J ends were trimmed by 0 bases and 8 bases, with 7 bases remaining between them. This CDR3 is 13 amino acids long. Germline V lookup: CDR1 LGHNA, CDR2 YSLEER.

This sequence joins TRBV4-3 and TRBJ1-4; D might be TRBD1 (6 bases). This sequence originates from a man aged 45-65 years who had recovered from COVID-19. Sequencing input: peripheral blood. The CDR3 nucleotides are TGCGCCAGCAGCCAAGATAGGGGGGAAAAACTGTTTTTT. Encoded protein: CASSQDRGEKLFF.